This is a list of T cell receptor beta chains from one sample in a study of blood T cell repertoires in COVID-19. The repertoire was sequenced with immunoSEQ multiplex PCR; TCRdb's copy has only in-frame clones and lacks some. The table has approximately 310,000 clones, approximately 85% seen once. What was sequenced was PBMCs or T cells enriched from blood (not recorded which). All receptors derive from a man aged 25-45 years who had recovered from COVID-19. Both conserved end residues are part of each CDR3. D genes are given only for firm matches. Size is stated for part of the rows, as once, few or many counts, or as a class when the clone is expanded.

TRBJ1-1	NA	NA	TRBV12-2	CASRLVQGASEAFF	TGTGCAAGTCGCTTGGTACAGGGGGCTTCTGAAGCTTTCTTT
TRBJ2-7	NA	NA	TRBV14	CASSQRQPEDEQYF	TGTGCCAGCAGCCAAAGGCAACCCGAGGACGAGCAGTACTTC
TRBJ1-1	NA	NA	TRBV11-2	CASSLETGTEAFF	TGTGCCAGCAGCTTAGAAACGGGAACTGAAGCTTTCTTT
TRBJ2-2	TRBD1	NA	TRBV7-8	CASSPFTPRTGVGAGELFF	TGTGCCAGCAGCCCGTTCACACCCAGGACAGGGGTCGGGGCCGGGGAGCTGTTTTTT
TRBJ1-6	TRBD1	NA	TRBV7-3	CASSSKVAGGDSPLHF	TGTGCCAGCAGCTCTAAGGTGGCAGGGGGAGATTCACCCCTCCACTTT
TRBJ2-1	NA	NA	TRBV24-1	CATSDSNRANEQFF	TGTGCCACCAGTGATTCGAACAGGGCCAATGAGCAGTTCTTC
TRBJ2-2	NA	NA	TRBV7-9	CASSLGGAGELFF	TGTGCCAGCAGCTTAGGCGGTGCCGGGGAGCTGTTTTTT
TRBJ2-7	NA	NA	TRBV2	CASTPAYEQYF	TGTGCCAGCACCCCCGCCTACGAGCAGTACTTC
TRBJ2-1	NA	NA	TRBV7-8	CASSPGGLAHEQFF	TGTGCCAGCAGCCCCGGTGGGCTAGCACATGAGCAGTTCTTC
TRBJ1-4	TRBD1	NA	TRBV7-2	CASSFDRGRDEKLFF	TGTGCCAGCAGCTTTGACAGGGGGCGAGATGAAAAACTGTTTTTT
TRBJ1-5	TRBD1	NA	TRBV10-3	CATSTGDRNQPQHF	TGTGCCACCAGTACAGGGGACCGCAATCAGCCCCAGCATTTT
TRBJ1-2	NA	NA	TRBV3-1/TRBV3-2	CASSLGTRGDYGYTF	TGTGCCAGCAGCCTTGGGACAAGGGGCGACTATGGCTACACCTTC
TRBJ2-7	NA	NA	TRBV3-1/TRBV3-2	CASSQAAGRMYEQYF	TGTGCCAGCAGCCAAGCGGCGGGGAGGATGTACGAGCAGTACTTC
TRBJ2-3	NA	NA	TRBV10-3	CAISAGLWGTDTQYF	TGTGCCATCAGCGCAGGGCTCTGGGGCACAGATACGCAGTATTTT
TRBJ1-3	NA	NA	TRBV25-1	CASSLGLENTIYF	TGTGCCAGCAGTTTGGGACTGGAAAACACCATATATTTT
TRBJ1-2	TRBD1	NA	TRBV29-1	CSVEIRPGGSGYTF	TGCAGCGTTGAAATCCGGCCAGGGGGCTCGGGCTACACCTTC
TRBJ2-7	TRBD1	NA	TRBV4-2	CASGRTGGYYEQYF	TGTGCCAGCGGGAGGACAGGGGGCTACTACGAGCAGTACTTC
TRBJ1-5	NA	NA	TRBV27	CASSLYQNDQPQHF	TGTGCCAGCAGTTTATATCAGAATGATCAGCCCCAGCATTTT
TRBJ1-2	TRBD1	NA	TRBV3-1/TRBV3-2	CASTRAGTDYGYTF	TGTGCCAGCACCCGGGCCGGGACAGACTATGGCTACACCTTC
TRBJ2-6	NA	NA	TRBV27	CASSSILAVLSGANVLTF	TGTGCCAGCAGTTCTATCCTAGCAGTACTATCGGGGGCCAACGTCCTGACTTTC
TRBJ2-1	TRBD1	NA	TRBV3-1/TRBV3-2	CASSQGGGPYNEQFF	TGTGCCAGCAGCCAAGGAGGGGGCCCCTACAATGAGCAGTTCTTC
TRBJ1-1	TRBD1	NA	TRBV18	CASSLGQGRQGFF	TGTGCCAGCTCTCTAGGACAGGGGAGGCAGGGTTTCTTT
TRBJ1-1	NA	NA	TRBV5-1	CASTNQGPNTEAFF	TGCGCCAGCACTAACCAGGGCCCGAACACTGAAGCTTTCTTT
TRBJ1-5	NA	NA	TRBV29-1	CSVVSGAGQPQHF	TGCAGCGTTGTCTCAGGGGCAGGTCAGCCCCAGCATTTT
TRBJ2-3	TRBD2	NA	TRBV7-9	CASSSGGGPTDTQYF	TGTGCCAGCAGCTCCGGCGGGGGGCCCACAGATACGCAGTATTTT
TRBJ2-3	TRBD1	NA	TRBV11-3	CASSSGQGIITDTQYF	TGTGCCAGCAGCTCGGGACAGGGGATAATCACAGATACGCAGTATTTT
TRBJ2-1	NA	NA	TRBV7-9	CASSLVVYEQFF	TGTGCCAGCAGCTTAGTCGTCTATGAGCAGTTCTTC
TRBJ1-1	TRBD1	NA	TRBV18	CASCDRANTEAFF	TGTGCCAGCTGTGACAGGGCGAACACTGAAGCTTTCTTT
TRBJ1-6	NA	once	TRBV5-4	CASSLARGGLTGNSPLHF	TGTGCCAGCAGCTTGGCCAGGGGAGGGCTCACTGGTAATTCACCCCTCCACTTT
TRBJ2-7	NA	NA	TRBV5-1	CASSLISEREQYF	TGCGCCAGCAGCTTAATCTCAGAGCGGGAGCAGTACTTC
TRBJ1-6	NA	NA	TRBV4-1	CASSQDVGRDSPLHF	TGCGCCAGCAGCCAAGATGTTGGCAGGGATTCACCCCTCCACTTT
TRBJ1-2	NA	NA	TRBV3-1/TRBV3-2	CATQNNYGYTF	TGTGCCACCCAGAACAACTATGGCTACACCTTC
TRBJ2-1	NA	NA	TRBV3-1/TRBV3-2	CASSPGLALHNEQFF	TGTGCCAGCAGCCCGGGGTTAGCACTCCACAATGAGCAGTTCTTC
TRBJ1-6	NA	NA	TRBV25-1	CASSARDNSPLHF	TGTGCCAGCAGTGCAAGAGATAATTCACCCCTCCACTTT
TRBJ2-2	NA	NA	TRBV7-9	CASSSQRELFF	TGTGCCAGCAGTTCCCAGAGGGAGCTGTTTTTT
TRBJ2-3	TRBD1	NA	TRBV2	CASRILTGITDTQYF	TGTGCCAGCAGGATACTGACAGGGATCACAGATACGCAGTATTTT
TRBJ2-5	TRBD1	NA	TRBV29-1	CSVRQGQETQYF	TGCAGCGTTAGACAGGGGCAAGAGACCCAGTACTTC
TRBJ2-2	TRBD2	NA	TRBV5-4	CASSLGGGALLTGELFF	TGTGCCAGCAGCTTGGGCGGGGGGGCCCTTTTAACCGGGGAGCTGTTTTTT
TRBJ1-1	NA	NA	TRBV7-3	CASSSTPNTEAFF	TGTGCCAGCAGCTCCACACCTAACACTGAAGCTTTCTTT
TRBJ1-6	NA	NA	TRBV7-2	CASSLGQTGETYNSPLHF	TGTGCCAGCAGCTTAGGGCAGACTGGGGAGACCTATAATTCACCCCTCCACTTT
TRBJ1-1	TRBD1	once	TRBV27	CASSAQGGTEAFF	TGTGCCAGCAGTGCCCAGGGGGGCACTGAAGCTTTCTTT
TRBJ2-3	NA	NA	TRBV6-5	CASSSIPAGPTDTQYF	TGTGCCAGCAGTTCCATCCCGGCAGGCCCCACAGATACGCAGTATTTT
TRBJ2-3	NA	NA	TRBV4-1	CASSQQGTDTQYF	TGCGCCAGCAGCCAACAGGGCACAGATACGCAGTATTTT
TRBJ2-3	TRBD2	NA	TRBV19	CASSTPSGGTDTQYF	TGTGCCAGTAGTACCCCTAGCGGGGGCACAGATACGCAGTATTTT
TRBJ1-4	NA	NA	TRBV2	CASSRGVTNEKLFF	TGTGCCAGCAGTCGGGGAGTCACTAATGAAAAACTGTTTTTT
TRBJ2-7	TRBD1	NA	TRBV7-2	CASSLDRVSEQYF	TGTGCCAGCAGCTTGGACAGGGTTTCCGAGCAGTACTTC
TRBJ1-1	TRBD1	few	TRBV29-1	CSVGDSPIMNTEAFF	TGCAGCGTGGGGGACAGCCCGATCATGAACACTGAAGCTTTCTTT
TRBJ1-2	NA	NA	TRBV29-1	CSVEATGDGYTF	TGCAGCGTTGAAGCTACAGGAGACGGCTACACCTTC
TRBJ2-2	TRBD2	once	TRBV27	CASSLFVSGGAAGELFF	TGTGCCAGCAGTTTATTCGTTAGCGGGGGGGCCGCCGGGGAGCTGTTTTTT
TRBJ1-1	TRBD1	NA	TRBV5-5	CASSPAGQGWNTEAFF	TGTGCCAGCAGCCCAGCAGGACAGGGTTGGAACACTGAAGCTTTCTTT
TRBJ1-6	TRBD1	NA	TRBV5-6	CASSRDRDSPLHF	TGTGCCAGCAGCAGGGACAGGGATTCACCCCTCCACTTT